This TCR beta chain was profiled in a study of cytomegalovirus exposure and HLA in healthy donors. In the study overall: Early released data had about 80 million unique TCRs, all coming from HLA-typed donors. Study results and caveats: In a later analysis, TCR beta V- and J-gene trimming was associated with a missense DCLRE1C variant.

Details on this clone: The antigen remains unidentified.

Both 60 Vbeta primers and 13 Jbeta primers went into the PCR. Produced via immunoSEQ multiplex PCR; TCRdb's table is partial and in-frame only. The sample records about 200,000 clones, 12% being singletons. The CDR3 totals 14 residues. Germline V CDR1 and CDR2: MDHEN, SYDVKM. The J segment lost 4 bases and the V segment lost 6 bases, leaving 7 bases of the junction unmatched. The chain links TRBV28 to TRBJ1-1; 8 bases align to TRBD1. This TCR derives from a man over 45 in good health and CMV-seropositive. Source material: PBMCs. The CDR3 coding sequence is TGTGCCAGCAGACCAGGGGGCGTAAGCACTGAAGCTTTCTTT. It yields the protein CASRPGGVSTEAFF.